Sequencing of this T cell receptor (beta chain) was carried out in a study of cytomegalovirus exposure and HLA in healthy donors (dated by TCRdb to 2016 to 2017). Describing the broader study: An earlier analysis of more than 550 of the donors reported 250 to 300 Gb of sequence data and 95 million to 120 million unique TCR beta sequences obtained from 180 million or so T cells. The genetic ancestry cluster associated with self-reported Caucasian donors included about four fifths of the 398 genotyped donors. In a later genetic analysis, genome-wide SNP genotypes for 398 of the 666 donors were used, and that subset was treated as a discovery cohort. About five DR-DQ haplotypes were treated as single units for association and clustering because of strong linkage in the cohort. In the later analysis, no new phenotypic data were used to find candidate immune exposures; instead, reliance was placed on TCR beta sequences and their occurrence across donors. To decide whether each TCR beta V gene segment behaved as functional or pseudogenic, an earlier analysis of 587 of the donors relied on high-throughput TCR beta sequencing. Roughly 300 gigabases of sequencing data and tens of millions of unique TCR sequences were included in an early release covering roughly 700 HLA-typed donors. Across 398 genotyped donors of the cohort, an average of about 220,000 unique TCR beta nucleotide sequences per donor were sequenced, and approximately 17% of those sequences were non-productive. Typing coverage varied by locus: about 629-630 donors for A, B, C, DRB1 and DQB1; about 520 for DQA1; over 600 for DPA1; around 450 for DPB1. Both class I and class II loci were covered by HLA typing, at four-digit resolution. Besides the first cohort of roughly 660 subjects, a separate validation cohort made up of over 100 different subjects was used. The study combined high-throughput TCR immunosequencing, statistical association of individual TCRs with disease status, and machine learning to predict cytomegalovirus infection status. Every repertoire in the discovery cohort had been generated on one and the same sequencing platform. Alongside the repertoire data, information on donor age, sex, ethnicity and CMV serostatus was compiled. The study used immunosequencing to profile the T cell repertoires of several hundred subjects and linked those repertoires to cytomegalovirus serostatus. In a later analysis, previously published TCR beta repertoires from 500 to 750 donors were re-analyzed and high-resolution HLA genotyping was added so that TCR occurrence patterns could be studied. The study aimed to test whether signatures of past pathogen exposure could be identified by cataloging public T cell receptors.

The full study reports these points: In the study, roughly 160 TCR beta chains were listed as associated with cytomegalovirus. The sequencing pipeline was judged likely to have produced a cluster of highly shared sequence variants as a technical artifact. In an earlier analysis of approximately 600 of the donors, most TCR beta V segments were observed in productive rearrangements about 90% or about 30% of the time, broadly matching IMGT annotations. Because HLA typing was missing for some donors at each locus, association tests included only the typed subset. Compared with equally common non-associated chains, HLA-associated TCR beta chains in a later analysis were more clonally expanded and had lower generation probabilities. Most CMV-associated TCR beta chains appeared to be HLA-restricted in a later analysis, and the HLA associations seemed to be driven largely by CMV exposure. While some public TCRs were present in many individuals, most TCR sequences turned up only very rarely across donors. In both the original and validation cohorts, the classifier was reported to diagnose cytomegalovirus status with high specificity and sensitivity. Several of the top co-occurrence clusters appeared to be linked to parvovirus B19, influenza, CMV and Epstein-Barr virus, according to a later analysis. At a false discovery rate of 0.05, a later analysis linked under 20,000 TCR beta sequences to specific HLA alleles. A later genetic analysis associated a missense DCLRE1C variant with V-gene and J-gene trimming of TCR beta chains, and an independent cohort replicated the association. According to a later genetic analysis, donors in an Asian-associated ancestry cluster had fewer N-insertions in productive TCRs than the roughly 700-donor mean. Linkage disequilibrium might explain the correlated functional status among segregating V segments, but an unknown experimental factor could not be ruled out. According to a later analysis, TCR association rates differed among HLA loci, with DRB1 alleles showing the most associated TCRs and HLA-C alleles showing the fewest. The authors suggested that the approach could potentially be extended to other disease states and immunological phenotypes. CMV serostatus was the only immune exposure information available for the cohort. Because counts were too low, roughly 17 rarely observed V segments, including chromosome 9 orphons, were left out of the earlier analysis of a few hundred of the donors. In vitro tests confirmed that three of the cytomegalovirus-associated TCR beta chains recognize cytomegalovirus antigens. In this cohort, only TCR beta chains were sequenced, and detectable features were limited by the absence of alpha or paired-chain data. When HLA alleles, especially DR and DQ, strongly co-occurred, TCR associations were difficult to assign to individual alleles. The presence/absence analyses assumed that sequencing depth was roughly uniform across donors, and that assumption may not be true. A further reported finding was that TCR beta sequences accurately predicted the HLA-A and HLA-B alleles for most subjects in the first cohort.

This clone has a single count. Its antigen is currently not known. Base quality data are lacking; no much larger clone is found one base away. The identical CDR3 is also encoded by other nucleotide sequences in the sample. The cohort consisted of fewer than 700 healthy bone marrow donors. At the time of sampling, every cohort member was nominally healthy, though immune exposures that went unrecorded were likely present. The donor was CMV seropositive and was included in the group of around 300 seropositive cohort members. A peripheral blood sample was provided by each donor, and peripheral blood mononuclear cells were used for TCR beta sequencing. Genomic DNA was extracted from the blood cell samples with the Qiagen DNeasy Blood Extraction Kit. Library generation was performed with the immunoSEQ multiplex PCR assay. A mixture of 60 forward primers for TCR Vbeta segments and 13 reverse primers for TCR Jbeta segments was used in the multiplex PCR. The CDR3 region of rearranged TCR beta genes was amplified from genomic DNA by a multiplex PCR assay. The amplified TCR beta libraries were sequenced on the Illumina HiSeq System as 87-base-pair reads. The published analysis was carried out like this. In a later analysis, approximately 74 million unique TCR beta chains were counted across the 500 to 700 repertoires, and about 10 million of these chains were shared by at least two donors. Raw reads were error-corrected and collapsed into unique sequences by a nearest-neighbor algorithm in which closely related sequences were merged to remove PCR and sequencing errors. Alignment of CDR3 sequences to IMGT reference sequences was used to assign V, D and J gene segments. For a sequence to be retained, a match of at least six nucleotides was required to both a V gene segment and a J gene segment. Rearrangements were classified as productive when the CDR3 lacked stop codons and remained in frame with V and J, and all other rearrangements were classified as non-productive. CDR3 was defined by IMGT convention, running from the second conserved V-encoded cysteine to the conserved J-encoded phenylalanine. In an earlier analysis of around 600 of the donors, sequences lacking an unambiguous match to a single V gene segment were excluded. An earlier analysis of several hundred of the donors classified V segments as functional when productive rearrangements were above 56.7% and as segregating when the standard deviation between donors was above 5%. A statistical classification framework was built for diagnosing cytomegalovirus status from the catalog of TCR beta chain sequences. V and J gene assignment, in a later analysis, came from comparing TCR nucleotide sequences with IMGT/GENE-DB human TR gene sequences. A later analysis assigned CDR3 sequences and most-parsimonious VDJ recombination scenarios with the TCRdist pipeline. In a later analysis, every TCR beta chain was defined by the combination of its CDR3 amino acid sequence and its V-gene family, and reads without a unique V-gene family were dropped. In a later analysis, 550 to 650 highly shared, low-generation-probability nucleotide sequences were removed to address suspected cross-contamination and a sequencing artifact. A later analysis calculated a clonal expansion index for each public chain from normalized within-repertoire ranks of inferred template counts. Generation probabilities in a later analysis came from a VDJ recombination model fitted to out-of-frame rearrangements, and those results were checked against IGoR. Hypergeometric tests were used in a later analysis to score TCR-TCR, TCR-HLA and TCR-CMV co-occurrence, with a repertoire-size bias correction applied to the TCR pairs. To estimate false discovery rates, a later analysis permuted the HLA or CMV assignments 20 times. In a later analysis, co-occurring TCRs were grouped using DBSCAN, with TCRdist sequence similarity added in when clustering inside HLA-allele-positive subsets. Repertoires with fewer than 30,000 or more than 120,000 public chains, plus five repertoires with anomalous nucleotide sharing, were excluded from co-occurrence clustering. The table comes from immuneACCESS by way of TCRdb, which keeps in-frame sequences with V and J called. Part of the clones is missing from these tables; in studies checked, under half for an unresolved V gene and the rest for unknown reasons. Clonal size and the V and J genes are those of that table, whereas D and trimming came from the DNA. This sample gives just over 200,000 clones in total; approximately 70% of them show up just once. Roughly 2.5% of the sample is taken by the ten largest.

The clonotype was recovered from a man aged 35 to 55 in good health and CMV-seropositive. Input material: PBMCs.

The sequenced DNA: TGTGCCAGCAGTTACCCCGAGGGTAGCACTGAAGCTTTCTTT. Its protein product is CASSYPEGSTEAFF. The sequence links TRBV6-6 to TRBJ1-1; no confident D gene assignment can be made. The trim is 2 bases for V and 4 bases for J, with a gap of 11 bases between the germline ends. The germline V gene encodes CDR1 MNHNY and CDR2 SVGAGI (reference sequence). Reading from cysteine to phenylalanine, the CDR3 counts 14 amino acids. The retained sequence is limited to the CDR3, 42 bases, with the frame set at the first base.